The TCR beta chain described here comes from a study of blood T cells in healthy people across ages. Study findings and constraints: Diversity estimates from one million T cells were considered underestimates. Bulk PBMC profiling left naive and antigen-experienced comparisons inconclusive. In these data, TCR beta diversity tracked strongly with naive T cell percentage.

This CDR3 region has 13 residues. V gave up 2 bases and J gave up 2 bases, with 7 bases separating them. Looked up from germline, CDR1 is SGHTA and CDR2 is FQGNSA. In regard to this clonotype: Its antigen is not known.

Using a J-beta primer mix together with a sample-barcoded 5' primer, a second PCR was run for about 7 to 12 cycles. TCRdb reprocessed the 5' RACE reads with MiXCR, giving one entry per CDR3 protein. The data show 1,800,000 or so distinct CDR3 sequences, about 39% seen once. The clonotype comes from a human donor in good health. Source material: blood. The chain joins TRBV7-2 to TRBJ2-7; D is ambiguous. For the CDR3, the DNA is TGTGCCAGCAGCTTATCCGCACCCTACGAGCAGTACTTC. This encodes CASSLSAPYEQYF.